These 5 T cell receptor beta chains share one sample of origin, sequenced in a study of blood T cell repertoires in COVID-19. Method: immunoSEQ multiplex PCR; TCRdb's copy keeps in-frame clones and lacks some. Here the sample spans 350,000 or so clones, 90% being singletons. Sample: peripheral blood. These receptors were collected from a man aged 18-30 years with active or convalescent COVID-19.

The V call is TRBV6-5, the J call TRBJ2-2; 7 positions agree with TRBD1. CDR1 is MNHEY, CDR2 SVGAGI, per germline. Losses at the gene ends were 10 bases for V and 4 bases for J; bases not matched to a gene: 12. The CDR3 contains 15 residues. This chain's CDR3 is CATQGGQWSTGELFF. The CDR3 DNA is TGTGCCACCCAAGGGGGACAGTGGTCCACCGGGGAGCTGTTTTTT.

The chain is built from TRBV6-6 and TRBJ2-2; weak D call: TRBD1 (6 bases). Per germline, CDR1 MNHNY and CDR2 SVGAGI (reference sequence). The CDR3 loop spans 15 amino acids. V lost 2 bases, J lost 5 bases, and 12 bases lay in between. The CDR3: CASSYEAGVTGELFF. CDR3 DNA sequence: TGTGCCAGCAGTTACGAGGCAGGGGTGACCGGGGAGCTGTTTTTT.

The chain uses TRBV7-2 and TRBJ1-6; possibly TRBD1 for D (6 bases). Looked up from germline, CDR1 is SGHTA and CDR2 is FQGNSA. The CDR3 runs 15 residues. V lost 1 base, J lost 8 bases, and 12 bases lay in between. The CDR3 DNA follows: TGTGCCAGCAGCTTAGTTCAGGGGCGTGATTCACCCCTCCACTTT. This sequence encodes CASSLVQGRDSPLHF.

The chain couples TRBV19 to TRBJ2-7; TRBD2 matches 7 bases. This CDR3 region has 14 residues. Germline CDR1 reads LNHDA; CDR2 reads SQIVND (reference sequence). J was trimmed by 1 base and V by 9 bases; bases with no gene match: 9. This CDR3 reads CASSRPSGSYEQYF. The CDR3 region has the DNA TGTGCCAGCTCGCGGCCTAGCGGTTCCTACGAGCAGTACTTC.

The chain combines TRBV11-2 with TRBJ2-7; TRBD2 is a possible D gene (6 bases). Per germline, CDR1 SGHAT and CDR2 FQNNGV. Trimming took 1 base from V and 1 from J, leaving 11 bases between them. The CDR3 is 15 residues long. This chain's CDR3 is CASSLVWRDSYEQYF. CDR3 coding DNA: TGTGCCAGCAGCTTAGTGTGGCGGGATTCCTACGAGCAGTACTTC. Drawing the rest from reference TRBV11-2 and TRBJ2-7, the complete variable domain is EAGVAQSPRYKIIEKRQSVAFWCNPISGHATLYWYQQILGQGPKLLIQFQNNGVVDDSQLPKDRFSAERLKGVDSTLKIQPAKLEDSAVYLCASSLVWRDSYEQYFGPGTRLTVT.